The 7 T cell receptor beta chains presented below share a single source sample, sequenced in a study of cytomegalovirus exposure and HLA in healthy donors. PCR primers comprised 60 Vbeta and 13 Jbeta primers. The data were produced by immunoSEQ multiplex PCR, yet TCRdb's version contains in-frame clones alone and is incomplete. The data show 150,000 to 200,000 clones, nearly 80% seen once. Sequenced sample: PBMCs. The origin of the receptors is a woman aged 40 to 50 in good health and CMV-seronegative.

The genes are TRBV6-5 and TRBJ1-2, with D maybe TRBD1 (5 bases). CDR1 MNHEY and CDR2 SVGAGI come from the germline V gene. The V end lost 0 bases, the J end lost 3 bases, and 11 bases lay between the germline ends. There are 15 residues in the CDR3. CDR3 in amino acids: CASSYSTGRHYGYTF. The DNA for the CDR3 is TGTGCCAGCAGTTACTCTACAGGCCGTCACTATGGCTACACCTTC.

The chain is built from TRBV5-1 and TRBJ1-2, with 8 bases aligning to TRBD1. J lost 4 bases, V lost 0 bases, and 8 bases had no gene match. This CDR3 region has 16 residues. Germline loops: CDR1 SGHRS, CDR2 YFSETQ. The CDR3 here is CASSLDVTGVGYGYTF. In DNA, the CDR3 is TGCGCCAGCAGCTTGGACGTGACAGGGGTGGGCTATGGCTACACCTTC. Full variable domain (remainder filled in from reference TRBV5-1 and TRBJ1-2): KAGVTQTPRYLIKTRGQQVTLSCSPISGHRSVSWYQQTPGQGLQFLFEYFSETQRNKGNFPGRFSGRQFSNSRSEMNVSTLELGDSALYLCASSLDVTGVGYGYTFGSGTRLTVV.

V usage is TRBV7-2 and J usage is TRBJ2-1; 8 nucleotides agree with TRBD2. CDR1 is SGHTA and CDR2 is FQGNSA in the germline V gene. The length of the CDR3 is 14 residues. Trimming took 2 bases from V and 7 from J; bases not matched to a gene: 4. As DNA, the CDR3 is TGTGCCAGCAGCTTACGACGGGGGGGGAATGAGCAGTTCTTC. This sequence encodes CASSLRRGGNEQFF.

The CDR3 coding sequence is TGTGCCAGCAGCGCGGGACTAGCTGGCACCGGGGAGCTGTTTTTT. Translation gives CASSAGLAGTGELFF. The rearrangement uses TRBV5-4 and TRBJ2-2, with TRBD2 matching over 9 bases. The CDR3 length is 15 residues. J gave up 4 bases and V 4 bases, and 5 bases lay outside the gene matches. Germline CDR1 is SGHNT and CDR2 is YYREEE (reference sequence).

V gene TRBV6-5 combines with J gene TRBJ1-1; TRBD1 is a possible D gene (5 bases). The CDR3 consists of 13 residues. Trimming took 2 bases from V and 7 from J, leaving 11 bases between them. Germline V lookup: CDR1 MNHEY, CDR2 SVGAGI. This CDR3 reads CASSYRNRFEAFF. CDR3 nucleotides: TGTGCCAGCAGTTACCGAAACAGGTTTGAAGCTTTCTTT.

The CDR3 DNA reads TGTGCCAGCAAGGCAGGGGAGAACACTGAAGCTTTCTTT. It specifies CASKAGENTEAFF. The chain recombines TRBV6-5 with TRBJ1-1; D perhaps matches TRBD1 (6 bases). Germline V gene sequence: CDR1 MNHEY, CDR2 SVGAGI. There are 13 residues in the CDR3. Trimming removed 7 bases at V and 1 base at J, with 10 bases between.

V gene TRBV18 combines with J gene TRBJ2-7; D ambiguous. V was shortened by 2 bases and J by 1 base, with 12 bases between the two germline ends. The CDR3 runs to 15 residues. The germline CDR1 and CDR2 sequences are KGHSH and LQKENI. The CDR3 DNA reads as TGTGCCAGCTCACCAGGATCCGGGTCATCCTACGAGCAGTACTTC. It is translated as CASSPGSGSSYEQYF.